This T cell receptor beta chain emerged from a study of cytomegalovirus exposure and HLA in healthy donors. Study summary: Prior work identified around 120 million unique TCR beta sequences in some 200 million T cells.

A remark on this clone: The antigen remains undetermined.

Points from the study as a whole: Several of the most significant clusters appeared linked to common viral pathogens, based on a later analysis. Analysis was carried out at a later point, and it linked a missense DCLRE1C variant to TCR beta V- and J-gene trimming.

Germline lookup yields CDR1 KGHSH and CDR2 LQKENI. Trimming pared 3 bases from V and 6 bases from J, leaving 18 bases between. There are 16 residues in the CDR3. 60 Vbeta and 13 Jbeta primers were used in PCR. Libraries were prepared by immunoSEQ multiplex PCR; TCRdb keeps only in-frame clonotypes and omits some of them. The sample carries 200,000 or so clones, around 82% recorded once. The V and J genes are TRBV18 and TRBJ1-5, with D possibly matching TRBD1 (5 bases). Source material: PBMCs. The receptor comes from a boy aged 5-17 years in good health and CMV-seronegative. The CDR3 DNA reads as TGTGCCAGCTCACCTTCTATTCCGGACATAGCTCAGCCCCAGCATTTT. Encoded protein: CASSPSIPDIAQPQHF.